These 21 T cell receptor beta chains were all obtained from the same sample, sequenced in a study of CD8 T cells in Susac syndrome. The RNA input was roughly 0.45 to 1 ug, and it was reverse transcribed with random hexamers. TCRdb reprocessed the immunoSEQ multiplex PCR reads with MiXCR, giving one entry per CDR3 protein. Of under 200,000 distinct CDR3 sequences listed, under 95% are singletons. Sequenced sample: CD4+ T cells from PBMCs. These receptors were taken from a human donor in good health.

The gene calls are TRBV25-1 and TRBJ2-1; D ambiguous. The germline V gene encodes CDR1 MGHDK and CDR2 SYGVNS. The V gene lost 0 bases and the J gene lost 5 bases, with 11 bases spanning the gap. CDR3 length equals 15 residues. CDR3: CASSEYAATNNEQFF. CDR3 sequence (DNA): TGTGCCAGCAGTGAATACGCGGCTACGAACAATGAGCAGTTCTTC. Based on the CDR3 plus reference TRBV25-1 and TRBJ2-1, the full variable domain is EADIYQTPRYLVIGTGKKITLECSQTMGHDKMYWYQQDPGMELHLIHYSYGVNSTEKGDLSSESTVSRIRTEHFPLTLESARPSHTSQYLCASSEYAATNNEQFFGPGTRLTVL.

This clonotype has just a few counts. This chain uses TRBV6-5 with TRBJ1-2; a weak D match, TRBD1 (6 bases). Trimming cost V 2 bases and J 9 bases, with 19 bases left between them. CDR3 size: 15 residues. Germline CDR1 reads MNHEY; CDR2 reads SVGAGI. Written as DNA, the CDR3 is TGTGCCAGCAGTTACCATGGACAGAGCCTGGATAGCTACACCTTC. This sequence encodes CASSYHGQSLDSYTF.

CDR3: CSASGGQGSDYTF. The CDR3 DNA sequence: TGCAGTGCTAGTGGAGGACAGGGGTCTGACTACACCTTC. The chain links TRBV20-1 to TRBJ1-2, with 9 positions matching TRBD1. CDR1 is DFQATT and CDR2 is SNEGSKA in the germline V gene (reference sequence). After removal of 3 bases from V and 10 bases from J, the junction contained 9 bases not matched to a gene. The CDR3 loop spans 13 amino acids.

This chain joins TRBV20-1 and TRBJ2-5; D not resolved. V was cut by 3 bases and J by 0 bases, with 11 bases left in between. This CDR3 is 14 amino acids long. In germline, CDR1 is DFQATT, CDR2 SNEGSKA (reference sequence). For the CDR3, the DNA is TGCAGTGCTAGTGGTGGTTGGTACCAAGAGACCCAGTACTTC. Translated: CSASGGWYQETQYF.

The chain uses TRBV4-1 and TRBJ1-6; D gene unclear. Between the trimmed V and J ends, which lost 1 base and 9 bases, there was a span of 10 bases. The CDR3 length is 14 residues. In germline, CDR1 is MGHRA, CDR2 YSYEKL. The CDR3 is CASSQGGDRSPLHF. The CDR3 DNA reads TGCGCCAGCAGCCAAGGTGGGGATCGTTCACCCCTCCACTTT.

The chain uses TRBV10-3 and TRBJ2-5; the D gene is possibly TRBD1 (5 bases). The V end lost 10 bases, the J end lost 1 base, and 13 bases lay between the germline ends. Looked up from germline, CDR1 is ENHRY and CDR2 is SYGVKD. This CDR3 contains 13 residues. CDR3 residues: CATVGQSQETQYF. The CDR3 DNA follows: TGTGCCACCGTGGGGCAGTCCCAAGAGACCCAGTACTTC.

This clonotype came up a few times. V usage is TRBV3-1 and J usage is TRBJ2-5; 7 positions match TRBD1. Trimming at V came to 8 bases and at J to 2 bases, leaving 2 bases not matched to a gene. Looked up from germline, CDR1 is LGHDT and CDR2 is YNNKEL (reference sequence). CDR3 length: 12 amino acids. This chain's CDR3 is CASSQGQETQYF. Written as DNA, the CDR3 is TGTGCCAGCTCACAGGGGCAAGAGACCCAGTACTTC.

The chain combines TRBV10-3 with TRBJ2-1; the D gene is possibly TRBD1 (5 bases). V lost 4 bases, J lost 8 bases, and 21 bases lay in between. Germline CDR1 ENHRY, CDR2 SYGVKD. The CDR3 is made up of 16 amino acids. CDR3 sequence reads: CAISGSQSNWGDEQFF. For the CDR3, the DNA is TGTGCCATCAGTGGTTCCCAGAGCAATTGGGGCGATGAGCAGTTCTTC.

The chain combines TRBV11-2 with TRBJ2-7, with D tentatively TRBD1 (5 bases). V lost 1 base to trimming and J lost 2 bases, with 21 bases between them. CDR1 is SGHAT, CDR2 FQNNGV, per germline. This CDR3 is 18 amino acids long. This CDR3 reads CASSLVVRGEIRPYEQYF. The CDR3 DNA follows: TGTGCCAGCAGCTTAGTCGTAAGGGGCGAAATACGTCCCTACGAGCAGTACTTC.

J is TRBJ2-3 and V is TRBV6-2 or TRBV6-3; a possible D gene is TRBD1 (6 bases). The V end was cut by 5 bases, the J end by 5 bases, with 17 bases between. Germline lookup yields CDR1 MNHEY and CDR2 SVGEGT. The CDR3 is made up of 15 amino acids. As DNA, the CDR3 is TGTGCCAGCAGTCCCCGCCGGACAGCCCAAGATACGCAGTATTTT. It yields the protein CASSPRRTAQDTQYF.

The rearrangement joins TRBV19 to TRBJ2-1; no definite D call. The V and J ends lost 7 bases and 8 bases respectively, with 15 bases between them. CDR1 LNHDA and CDR2 SQIVND come from the germline V gene (reference sequence). This CDR3 has 13 amino acids. The CDR3 spells CASKARPWDEQFF. The CDR3 bases are TGTGCCAGTAAAGCCCGACCATGGGATGAGCAGTTCTTC.

This chain uses TRBV29-1 with TRBJ1-1; D is perhaps TRBD1 (5 bases). V was shortened by 7 bases and J by 0 bases, with 12 bases between the two germline ends. This CDR3 has 13 residues. Looked up from germline, CDR1 is SQVTM and CDR2 is ANQGSEA. The DNA for the CDR3 is TGCAGCGCCAGACAGAGTCTGAACACTGAAGCTTTCTTT. Protein: CSARQSLNTEAFF.

The chain recombines TRBV12-3 or TRBV12-4 with TRBJ1-5, with D tentatively TRBD1 (6 bases). The CDR3 sequence is 17 residues long. V was trimmed by 4 bases and J by 1 base, leaving 17 bases between them. The CDR3 DNA follows: TGTGCCAGCAGTTCAACCCCAGGGGCTTGGAGCAATCAGCCCCAGCATTTT. Encoded protein: CASSSTPGAWSNQPQHF.

The chain recombines TRBV19 with TRBJ2-2; tentatively, D is TRBD1 (5 bases). The CDR3 consists of 15 residues. Germline CDR1 and CDR2: LNHDA and SQIVND (reference sequence). The V and J ends lost 1 base and 2 bases respectively, with 8 bases between them. The CDR3 nucleotides read TGTGCCAGTAGTATAGCAGGGTACAACACCGGGGAGCTGTTTTTT. Translating gives CASSIAGYNTGELFF. Supplemented by reference TRBV19 and TRBJ2-2, the full variable domain reads DGGITQSPKYLFRKEGQNVTLSCEQNLNHDAMYWYRQDPGQGLRLIYYSQIVNDFQKGDIAEGYSVSREKKESFPLTVTSAQKNPTAFYLCASSIAGYNTGELFFGEGSRLTVL.

V gene TRBV2 combines with J gene TRBJ1-1; D unclear. The ends were cut back, 7 bases at V and 0 bases at J, with 9 bases in the middle. Germline V gene lookup returns CDR1 SNHLY and CDR2 FYNNEI. The CDR3 sequence is 13 residues long. This CDR3 is CASKEGMNTEAFF. CDR3 nucleotides: TGTGCCAGCAAGGAGGGAATGAACACTGAAGCTTTCTTT.

Comments on this clonotype: One junction end does not reproduce the germline sequence, and a read error may be involved. This chain joins TRBV4-1 and TRBJ1-3; D may be TRBD1 (6 bases). CDR1 is MGHRA, CDR2 YSYEKL, per germline. This CDR3 is 17 amino acids long. The DNA for the CDR3 is TGCGCCAGCAGCCAAGCCGGGGGGCGACTATCTGAAAACACCATATATTTT. It specifies CASSQAGGRLSENTIYF.

This clonotype was observed a few times. The CDR3 here is CASSQVAGVGSYEQYF. The CDR3 DNA is TGTGCCAGCAGCCAAGTTGCCGGGGTTGGGTCCTACGAGCAGTACTTC. The V gene is TRBV14, the J gene TRBJ2-7; a possible D gene is TRBD2 (5 bases). V dropped 1 base and J dropped 1 base, with 14 bases sitting between them. Looked up from germline, CDR1 is SGHDN and CDR2 is FVKESK. CDR3 size: 16 residues.

The chain recombines TRBV2 with TRBJ1-2; tentatively, D is TRBD1 (5 bases). The germline CDR1 and CDR2 sequences are SNHLY and FYNNEI. The CDR3 sequence is 14 residues long. V shed 6 bases and J shed 0 bases, with 11 bases lying between them. CDR3 amino acids: CASSPDRANYGYTF. The CDR3 coding sequence is TGTGCCAGCAGCCCCGACAGAGCTAACTATGGCTACACCTTC.

The chain is built from TRBV18 and TRBJ2-7; TRBD2 matches 12 bases. CDR1 is KGHSH and CDR2 is LQKENI in the germline V gene. This CDR3 region has 14 residues. V shed 3 bases and J 5 bases; nucleotides not matched to a gene: 2. CDR3 protein: CASSPTSGGNEQYF. The CDR3 DNA reads TGTGCCAGCTCACCGACTAGCGGGGGCAACGAGCAGTACTTC.

This clonotype was recorded only once. The chain is built from TRBV5-1 and TRBJ1-5, with TRBD1 matching over 7 bases. The CDR3 spans 15 residues. V lost 3 bases to trimming and J lost 3 bases; unmatched junction nucleotides: 6. The germline V gene has CDR1 SGHRS and CDR2 YFSETQ. The DNA for the CDR3 is TGCGCCAGCAGCTCTCAGGGGGGGCTCAATCAGCCCCAGCATTTT. Translated: CASSSQGGLNQPQHF.

The chain recombines TRBV6-1 with TRBJ1-3, with 8 bases aligning to TRBD1. Germline V gene lookup returns CDR1 MNHNS and CDR2 SASEGT. J gave up 0 bases and V 5 bases, and 6 bases lay outside the gene matches. This CDR3 spans 16 amino acids. This chain's CDR3 is CASSQRTGPSGNTIYF. Written as DNA, the CDR3 is TGTGCCAGCAGTCAGCGGACAGGGCCCTCTGGAAACACCATATATTTT.